One and the same sample provided the 16 T cell receptor beta chains below, sequenced in a study of blood T cell repertoires in COVID-19. The data were produced by immunoSEQ multiplex PCR, yet TCRdb's version contains in-frame clones alone and is incomplete. The table lists tens of thousands of clones, about four fifths of them singletons. Sample: peripheral blood. The receptors derive from an elderly woman with active or convalescent COVID-19.

This clone was detected a few times. This rearrangement joins TRBV28 to TRBJ2-7; D is unresolved. The germline V gene encodes CDR1 MDHEN and CDR2 SYDVKM. The CDR3 runs to 12 residues. The germline V and J ends were trimmed by 5 bases and 3 bases, with 8 bases remaining between them. The CDR3, as DNA: TGTGCCAGCAGTCTCGTACACTACGAGCAGTACTTC. Translated: CASSLVHYEQYF.

This clone was detected only once. The rearrangement joins TRBV6-5 to TRBJ1-3, with 7 nucleotides matching TRBD1. V lost 2 bases and J lost 2; bases outside the gene matches: 3. The CDR3 loop spans 15 amino acids. The germline gives CDR1 MNHEY, CDR2 SVGAGI. The chain's CDR3 is CASSYGRGAGNTIYF. In nucleotides, the CDR3 is TGTGCCAGCAGTTACGGCAGGGGGGCTGGAAACACCATATATTTT.

This rearrangement joins TRBV6-2 or TRBV6-3 to TRBJ2-6; 7 bases line up with TRBD1. CDR1 MNHEY and CDR2 SVGEGT come from the germline V gene. The CDR3 is 19 residues long. Trimming removed 2 bases from V and 0 bases from J; junction bases left unmatched: 10. In DNA, the CDR3 is TGTGCCAGCAGTTACCTGAGGGGGCGACTCGTCTCTGGGGCCAACGTCCTGACTTTC. Its protein product is CASSYLRGRLVSGANVLTF.

V gene TRBV5-1 combines with J gene TRBJ1-1; no reliable D call. The CDR3 runs to 16 residues. Deletions cut 0 bases from V and 0 bases from J, with 12 bases between. Per the germline V gene, CDR1 is SGHRS and CDR2 is YFSETQ. The CDR3 DNA reads as TGCGCCAGCAGCTTGGCCGGCGGGTACATGAACACTGAAGCTTTCTTT. Translated, it gives CASSLAGGYMNTEAFF.

The V call is TRBV7-3, the J call TRBJ2-1; 12 bases are a match to TRBD1. Unmatched junction bases numbered 9, after V lost 2 bases and J lost 7 bases. CDR3 size: 17 residues. Per germline, CDR1 SGHTA and CDR2 FQGTGA. The CDR3 nucleotides read TGTGCCAGCAGCTTAGTCGGCGGGACAGGGGGCTGGAATGAGCAGTTCTTC. It is translated as CASSLVGGTGGWNEQFF.

The chain links TRBV18 to TRBJ2-2; TRBD2 matches 12 bases. This CDR3 region has 16 residues. After removal of 5 bases from V and 2 bases from J, the junction contained 3 bases not matched to a gene. Germline V CDR1 and CDR2: KGHSH, LQKENI. DNA of the CDR3: TGTGCCAGCTCAAGGACTAGCGGGGATAACACCGGGGAGCTGTTTTTT. Translated: CASSRTSGDNTGELFF. The full variable domain, with the rest looked up from reference TRBV18 and TRBJ2-2, is NAGVMQNPRHLVRRRGQEARLRCSPMKGHSHVYWYRQLPEEGLKFMVYLQKENIIDESGMPKERFSAEFPKEGPSILRIQQVVRGDSAAYFCASSRTSGDNTGELFFGEGSRLTVL.

J is TRBJ1-2 and V is TRBV30; unclear D gene. The CDR3 contains 13 residues. Germline CDR1 is GTSNPN and CDR2 is SVGIG (reference sequence). Trimming removed 3 bases at V and 3 bases at J, with 11 bases between. This chain's CDR3 is CAWSQEVDYGYTF. CDR3 nucleotide sequence: TGTGCCTGGAGCCAGGAAGTGGACTATGGCTACACCTTC.

The V and J genes are TRBV5-8 and TRBJ2-7; tentatively, D is TRBD2 (6 bases). The CDR3 is 17 amino acids. The V and J ends lost 1 base and 2 bases respectively, with 19 bases between them. Looked up from germline, CDR1 is SGHTS and CDR2 is YDEGEE. Here the CDR3 reads CASSLRRGFQDPYEQYF. The DNA for the CDR3 is TGTGCCAGCAGCTTGAGGAGGGGTTTCCAGGATCCCTACGAGCAGTACTTC.

This clone came up once. This sequence joins TRBV2 and TRBJ2-3, with 9 bases fitting TRBD1. The CDR3 has 14 residues. The germline gives CDR1 SNHLY, CDR2 FYNNEI. The J segment lost 1 base and the V segment lost 6 bases, leaving 2 bases of the junction unmatched. The CDR3: CASRTGGGTDTQYF. The DNA of the CDR3 is TGTGCCAGCAGGACAGGGGGAGGCACAGATACGCAGTATTTT.

This sequence joins TRBV9 and TRBJ2-5; a weak D match, TRBD1 (6 bases). The V gene lost 4 bases and the J gene lost 3 bases, with 16 bases spanning the gap. Germline V gene sequence: CDR1 SGDLS, CDR2 YYNGEE. CDR3 length: 15 residues. The CDR3 nucleotides are TGTGCCAGCAGCCCTTCCCAGGGGCCCAAAGAGACCCAGTACTTC. Protein sequence: CASSPSQGPKETQYF.

This clone appeared once. The gene calls are TRBV6-2 or TRBV6-3 and TRBJ2-1, with a tentative D call TRBD1 (6 bases). The germline gives CDR1 MNHEY, CDR2 SVGEGT. The CDR3 extends over 16 amino acids. Trimming removed 0 bases from V and 0 bases from J, with 9 bases in between. The CDR3 spells CASSYSPGASYNEQFF. DNA of the CDR3: TGTGCCAGCAGTTACTCTCCAGGGGCCTCCTACAATGAGCAGTTCTTC.

Only one count was recorded for this clone. The rearrangement links TRBV21-1 to TRBJ2-4; the table's D call, TRBD1, has no DNA check behind it. TRBV21-1 is assigned pseudogene status. The CDR3 has 20 amino acids. Here the CDR3 DNA reads TGTGCCAGCAGCGCCTTACCGGACAGGGAAGGACCGTGGGCCAAAAACATTCAGTACTTC. This translates into CASSALPDREGPWAKNIQYF.

V gene TRBV18 combines with J gene TRBJ1-1; 10 nucleotides line up with TRBD1. V gave up 2 bases and J gave up 6 bases; unmatched junction bases: 15. This CDR3 comprises 18 residues. Germline values: CDR1 KGHSH, CDR2 LQKENI. The CDR3 region is CASSPYWLTGGVVPEAFF. The CDR3 bases are TGTGCCAGCTCACCATATTGGCTGACAGGGGGCGTCGTACCTGAAGCTTTCTTT.

V and J are TRBV5-6 and TRBJ1-5, with D hard to call. CDR1 is SGHDT, CDR2 YYEEEE, per germline. The V gene lost 5 bases and the J gene lost 0 bases, with 12 bases spanning the gap. This CDR3 is 15 amino acids long. The CDR3 reads CASSPHPNSNQPQHF. CDR3 nucleotide sequence: TGTGCCAGCAGTCCTCACCCTAATAGCAATCAGCCCCAGCATTTT.

This clone was recorded a few times. This sequence joins TRBV5-5 and TRBJ1-5; D perhaps matches TRBD1 (6 bases). Germline CDR1 is SGHKS and CDR2 is YYEKEE (reference sequence). Trimming removed 3 bases from V and 7 bases from J, with 14 bases in between. This CDR3 comprises 14 residues. In DNA, the CDR3 is TGTGCCAGCAGCTCCGTGGCAGGGGAACAGCCCCAGCATTTT. Its protein product is CASSSVAGEQPQHF.

There are a few counts of this clone. The V and J genes are TRBV7-2 and TRBJ1-1; tentative D call: TRBD1 (5 bases). The CDR3 has 13 residues. CDR1 is SGHTA, CDR2 FQGNSA, per germline. V was pared by 6 bases and J by 2 bases, with 10 bases between. The CDR3 nucleotides are TGTGCCAGCAGTTGGGGGGGTAACACTGAAGCTTTCTTT. It translates to CASSWGGNTEAFF.